The 21 T cell receptor beta chains below all came from one sample that was sequenced in a study of blood T cell repertoires in COVID-19. The method was immunoSEQ multiplex PCR; TCRdb's version includes in-frame clones alone and lacks a portion of them. The sample lists under 300,000 clones; around 90% were seen once. Sequenced material: PBMCs or T cells enriched from blood (not recorded which). The receptors originated from a woman aged 55-75 years in a cohort exposed to, infected with or recovered from COVID-19 (not recorded which).

The CDR3 loop is CASSLEGVSTYEQYF. Here the CDR3 DNA reads TGTGCCAGCAGCTTGGAAGGGGTTTCTACCTACGAGCAGTACTTC. V gene TRBV5-5 combines with J gene TRBJ2-7, with a possible D match to TRBD1 (5 bases). Germline lookup yields CDR1 SGHKS and CDR2 YYEKEE (reference sequence). The V end was cut by 0 bases, the J end by 2 bases, with 12 bases between. This CDR3 comprises 15 residues. Complete variable domain (other parts from reference TRBV5-5 and TRBJ2-7): DAGVTQSPTHLIKTRGQQVTLRCSPISGHKSVSWYQQVLGQGPQFIFQYYEKEERGRGNFPDRFSARQFPNYSSELNVNALLLGDSALYLCASSLEGVSTYEQYFGPGTRLTVT.

The chain links TRBV5-1 to TRBJ1-3; weak D call: TRBD1 (6 bases). Looked up from germline, CDR1 is SGHRS and CDR2 is YFSETQ. There are 14 residues in the CDR3. V was cut by 4 bases and J by 4 bases, with 12 bases left in between. The DNA for the CDR3 is TGCGCCAGCAGCAGTGCAGGGGCAGGAAACACCATATATTTT. Its translation is CASSSAGAGNTIYF.

Comment on this clone: Within the sample, other DNA sequences also encode this same CDR3. The rearrangement links TRBV15 to TRBJ2-5; 11 nucleotides align to TRBD2. J lost 3 bases, V lost 3 bases, and 3 bases had no gene match. This CDR3 has 15 amino acids. The germline V gene encodes CDR1 LNHNV and CDR2 YYDKDF (reference sequence). CDR3 sequence reads: CATSSLAGGEETQYF. The CDR3 DNA sequence: TGTGCCACCAGCAGCCTAGCGGGGGGCGAAGAGACCCAGTACTTC.

The genes are TRBV6-5 and TRBJ2-7, with D possibly TRBD2 on 6 matching bases. The V end lost 0 bases, the J end lost 0 bases, and 12 bases lay between the germline ends. Germline V lookup: CDR1 MNHEY, CDR2 SVGAGI. The CDR3 covers 16 residues. This chain's CDR3 is CASSYSAGRFSYEQYF. As DNA, the CDR3 is TGTGCCAGCAGTTACTCCGCGGGACGATTCTCCTACGAGCAGTACTTC.

The chain carries TRBV2 and TRBJ1-5; D perhaps matches TRBD1 (5 bases). The CDR3 has 14 amino acids. Germline lookup yields CDR1 SNHLY and CDR2 FYNNEI. Trimming pared 5 bases from V and 4 bases from J, leaving 12 bases between. The CDR3 bases are TGTGCCAGCAGTAGGGCAGGGCTAAATCAGCCCCAGCATTTT. It translates to CASSRAGLNQPQHF.

The chain uses TRBV7-4 and TRBJ1-5, with D tentatively TRBD1 (5 bases). This CDR3 region has 15 residues. CDR1 is SGHVT, CDR2 SQSDAQ, per germline. Trimming left V 0 bases short and J 0 bases short, with 6 bases between. In DNA, the CDR3 is TGTGCCAGCAGCTTAGCGACAGTTAGCAATCAGCCCCAGCATTTT. This sequence encodes CASSLATVSNQPQHF.

In regard to this clone: Other DNA sequences in this sample translate to the same CDR3. V and J are TRBV2 and TRBJ2-1; TRBD2 is a possible D gene (5 bases). The germline V and J ends were trimmed by 2 bases and 2 bases, with 10 bases remaining between them. Germline values: CDR1 SNHLY, CDR2 FYNNEI. CDR3 length: 15 residues. The CDR3 sequence is CASSELRVTYNEQFF. The CDR3 coding sequence is TGTGCCAGCAGTGAATTGAGGGTAACCTACAATGAGCAGTTCTTC.

The chain couples TRBV7-8 to TRBJ2-3; 11 nucleotides align to TRBD2. Germline V gives CDR1 SGHVS, CDR2 FQNEAQ. The CDR3 spans 16 residues. Trimming took 0 bases from V and 7 from J; bases not matched to a gene: 6. Here the CDR3 DNA reads TGTGCCAGCAGCTTAGCGCTCACTAGCGGGAGTAATACGCAGTATTTT. This codes for CASSLALTSGSNTQYF. The full variable domain, completed using reference TRBV7-8 and TRBJ2-3, is GAGVSQSPRYKVAKRGQDVALRCDPISGHVSLFWYQQALGQGPEFLTYFQNEAQLDKSGLPSDRFFAERPEGSVSTLKIQRTQQEDSAVYLCASSLALTSGSNTQYFGPGTRLTVL.

CDR3 nucleotide sequence: TGTGCCAGCAGCTTGAGAATTTCAGGGGGGTTTGGCACAGATACGCAGTATTTT. Translated: CASSLRISGGFGTDTQYF. The V and J genes are TRBV5-6 and TRBJ2-3; tentatively, D is TRBD1 (7 bases). V shed 1 base and J shed 1 base, with 19 bases lying between them. Germline V gives CDR1 SGHDT, CDR2 YYEEEE. This CDR3 contains 18 residues. Full variable domain (remainder filled in from reference TRBV5-6 and TRBJ2-3): DAGVTQSPTHLIKTRGQQVTLRCSPKSGHDTVSWYQQALGQGPQFIFQYYEEEERQRGNFPDRFSGHQFPNYSSELNVNALLLGDSALYLCASSLRISGGFGTDTQYFGPGTRLTVL.

The genes are TRBV7-9 and TRBJ1-2, with D maybe TRBD1 (5 bases). CDR3 size: 19 residues. From germline, CDR1 is SEHNR and CDR2 FQNEAQ (reference sequence). V lost 1 base and J lost 2, with 23 bases in between. CDR3 DNA: TGTGCCAGCAGCTTAGTAGGCTCGGTCGTAGGGGCGAGAAACTATGGCTACACCTTC. It specifies CASSLVGSVVGARNYGYTF.

This clone was seen just once. This chain links TRBV19 with TRBJ1-5; maybe TRBD1 (6 bases). Trimming stripped 7 bases from V and 5 bases from J, with 21 bases between. The CDR3 extends over 16 amino acids. Germline values: CDR1 LNHDA, CDR2 SQIVND (reference sequence). CDR3 region: CASNRGYPSGDQPQHF. The CDR3 coding sequence is TGTGCCAGTAATAGGGGGTACCCCTCTGGTGATCAGCCCCAGCATTTT.

This chain joins TRBV7-9 and TRBJ2-3; perhaps TRBD1 as D (6 bases). Germline V gives CDR1 SEHNR, CDR2 FQNEAQ (reference sequence). The V end lost 5 bases, the J end lost 0 bases, and 12 bases lay between the germline ends. The CDR3 is 15 amino acids. CDR3 DNA: TGTGCCAGCAGCCGGTGGGGGACAAGCACAGATACGCAGTATTTT. It specifies CASSRWGTSTDTQYF.

The chain couples TRBV4-2 to TRBJ2-7, with no clear D. CDR1 LGHNA and CDR2 YNFKEQ come from the germline V gene. V was cut by 1 base and J by 6 bases, with 16 bases left in between. This CDR3 has 15 residues. The CDR3 DNA reads TGTGCCAGCAGCCAAGGGCGGCCCGGCGCTAGCGAGCAGTACTTC. Amino acids: CASSQGRPGASEQYF.

As concerns this clone: Other nucleotide sequences in the sample specify the same CDR3. V usage is TRBV10-3 and J usage is TRBJ1-5; 7 nucleotides line up with TRBD1. The junction had 1 base not matched to a gene; V was cut back by 3 bases and J by 2 bases. CDR1 is ENHRY, CDR2 SYGVKD, per germline. The CDR3 has 14 amino acids. In DNA, the CDR3 is TGTGCCATCAGTGAAAGGGGGCGCAATCAGCCCCAGCATTTT. Translating it yields CAISERGRNQPQHF.

This clone was detected only once. The chain uses TRBV4-1 and TRBJ2-7; TRBD2 matches at 15 bases. Trimming removed 4 bases from V and 1 base from J; junction bases left unmatched: 5. Germline CDR1 and CDR2: MGHRA and YSYEKL. This CDR3 spans 17 amino acids. The DNA of the CDR3 is TGCGCCAGCAGCCGTGGACTAGCGGGAGGGGAATCCTACGAGCAGTACTTC. Translated, it gives CASSRGLAGGESYEQYF.

The V gene is TRBV2, the J gene TRBJ2-7, with TRBD1 as a possible D gene (7 bases). The V gene lost 6 bases and the J gene lost 1 base, with 13 bases spanning the gap. Germline CDR1 reads SNHLY; CDR2 reads FYNNEI. This CDR3 region has 14 residues. Written as DNA, the CDR3 is TGTGCCAGCAGGGGGGGACAGTTATCCTACGAGCAGTACTTC. Encoded protein: CASRGGQLSYEQYF.

This clone was picked up one time. The V call is TRBV19, the J call TRBJ1-5; the match to TRBD1 covers 9 bases. CDR1 is LNHDA and CDR2 is SQIVND in the germline V gene (reference sequence). This CDR3 contains 16 residues. The ends lost 7 bases at V and 1 base at J; junction bases unmatched: 8. Written as DNA, the CDR3 is TGTGCCAGTACGGGACAGGGCCTTGGAAGCAATCAGCCCCAGCATTTT. Its translation: CASTGQGLGSNQPQHF. Full variable domain (rest looked up from reference TRBV19 and TRBJ1-5): DGGITQSPKYLFRKEGQNVTLSCEQNLNHDAMYWYRQDPGQGLRLIYYSQIVNDFQKGDIAEGYSVSREKKESFPLTVTSAQKNPTAFYLCASTGQGLGSNQPQHFGDGTRLSIL.

J is TRBJ1-1 and V is TRBV7-8, with 8 nucleotides matching TRBD1. CDR1 SGHVS and CDR2 FQNEAQ come from the germline V gene. CDR3 length equals 16 residues. After removal of 8 bases from V and 1 base from J, the junction contained 12 bases not matched to a gene. CDR3 sequence (DNA): TGTGCCAGCCACTCATTCGTCGGACAGGGGAACACTGAAGCTTTCTTT. This gives the protein CASHSFVGQGNTEAFF.

This clone was picked up a small number of times. This chain links TRBV12-3 or TRBV12-4 with TRBJ2-1; maybe TRBD2 (6 bases). This CDR3 contains 13 residues. V was shortened by 3 bases and J by 9 bases, with 12 bases between the two germline ends. The CDR3 nucleotides read TGTGCCAGCAGTTTGCCCGGAGGGGTTGAGCAGTTCTTC. Its protein is CASSLPGGVEQFF.

The genes are TRBV7-3 and TRBJ2-3; D possibly corresponds to TRBD2 (5 bases). Germline loops: CDR1 SGHTA, CDR2 FQGTGA. Deletions cut 1 base from V and 6 bases from J, with 14 bases between. The CDR3 runs to 15 residues. The CDR3 DNA reads as TGTGCCAGCAGCTTAATCCCAACTAGTACCGATACGCAGTATTTT. Its translation is CASSLIPTSTDTQYF.

The chain employs TRBV19 and TRBJ2-3; D not certain. From germline, CDR1 is LNHDA and CDR2 SQIVND (reference sequence). The V end was cut by 5 bases, the J end by 0 bases, with 3 bases between. The CDR3 is 12 amino acids. CDR3 region: CASSPSTDTQYF. The CDR3 DNA reads as TGTGCCAGTAGTCCTAGCACAGATACGCAGTATTTT.